The following is a T cell receptor beta chain sequence with its context. The data were produced by immunoSEQ multiplex PCR, yet TCRdb's version contains in-frame clones alone and is incomplete. The data contain 70,000 to 95,000 clones, almost 95% of them seen just once; the ten biggest clones take up less than 2.5%. This sample is part of a study of T cell changes during pregnancy in multiple sclerosis. V lost 0 bases and J lost 2; bases outside the gene matches: 1. The germline gives CDR1 LGHNA, CDR2 YNFKEQ. This CDR3 is built from 15 residues. This material consisted of peripheral blood, taken in the third trimester of pregnancy. The rearrangement joins TRBV4-2 to TRBJ2-7; 10 nucleotides align to TRBD2. The TCR comes from a female donor with multiple sclerosis, enrolled in a pregnancy study. The chain's CDR3 is CASSQETSGAYEQYF. CDR3 DNA: TGTGCCAGCAGCCAAGAAACTAGCGGGGCCTACGAGCAGTACTTC.